This TCR beta chain emerged from a study of shared clonotypes between healthy human individuals. This clone has more than one count but fewer than ten. Repertoires were generated with immunoSEQ multiplex PCR, while TCRdb's copy carries only in-frame clones and drops some. This table has nearly 1 million clones, 60% to 85% appearing once. This TCR was recovered from a man aged 18 to 30 in good health. What was sequenced was memory CD4+ T cells sorted from blood. Subset meaning: CD45RA-negative fraction.

The CDR3 nucleotides are TGTGCCAGCAGAGGGGGGCGCCAAGAGACCCAGTACTTC. It translates to CASRGGRQETQYF. This chain connects TRBV27 to TRBJ2-5; D may correspond to TRBD1 or TRBD2 (6 bases each). V lost 6 bases, J lost 1 base, and 9 bases lay in between. This CDR3 spans 13 amino acids. Germline lookup yields CDR1 MNHEY and CDR2 SMNVEV (reference sequence).